This T cell receptor beta chain was found in a study of shared clonotypes between healthy human individuals. Study-wide results and limits: Non-shared clonotypes displayed generation probabilities falling below those of clonotypes present in all four donors. A generally larger estimated richness was seen in naive subsets than in memory subsets.

To note about this clone: As yet, its antigen is unknown.

The ends lost 5 bases at V and 0 bases at J; junction bases unmatched: 17. Germline CDR1 is MNHEY and CDR2 is SMNVEV (reference sequence). This CDR3 is 20 amino acids long. Splitting of CD4+ cells produced CD45RA+ naive and CD45RA-negative memory subsets. For sorted subsets, 150 to 200 ng DNA per replicate equaled around 30,000 T cell genomes. Data came from immunoSEQ multiplex PCR; TCRdb stores just in-frame clones and leaves some out. This table has a few million clones, around 90% appearing once. The specimen sequenced was naive CD4+ T cells from PBMCs. Stated subset: CD45RA+ positively selected. V usage is TRBV27 and J usage is TRBJ2-3; 10 bases map to TRBD2. This TCR came from a man aged 18 to 29 in good health. Some clones in this sample may be carry-over from other donors' samples. The CDR3 protein is CASSRRTSGVHLASTDTQYF. The CDR3, as DNA: TGTGCCAGCAGTCGCAGGACTAGCGGAGTACATCTCGCCAGCACAGATACGCAGTATTTT.